These T cell receptor beta chains were read from a single sample in a study of beta chain features in type 1 diabetes. Sequencing used immunoSEQ multiplex PCR; TCRdb keeps in-frame clones, though not all of them. The data show hundreds of thousands of clones, with 15% seen just once and 0.09% to 0.095% held by the top ten. The sequencing sample was made of naive CD4+ T cells from blood. The source of these receptors is a young man in good health. The CDR3 runs from the conserved cysteine through the conserved F or W. The order of the fields is J gene, V gene, D gene, clone size, CDR3 length, CDR3 DNA, CDR3 protein. D genes are given only for firm matches. Clone size is shown for a subset of rows, as once, few, many or a class of expanded clone.

j_call: TRBJ2-7; v_call: TRBV29-1; d_call: -; clone_size: -; cdr3_length: 12; cdr3_nt: TGCAGCGTGGGGACGGGCGCCTACGAGCAGTACTTC; cdr3_aa: CSVGTGAYEQYF
j_call: TRBJ2-5; v_call: TRBV7-2; d_call: -; clone_size: few; cdr3_length: 13; cdr3_nt: TGTGCCAGCAGCTCCGGTCGAGGGGAGACCCAGTACTTC; cdr3_aa: CASSSGRGETQYF
j_call: TRBJ2-3; v_call: TRBV9; d_call: -; clone_size: -; cdr3_length: 14; cdr3_nt: TGTGCCAGCAGCGTTCGGGTGAACACAGATACGCAGTATTTT; cdr3_aa: CASSVRVNTDTQYF
j_call: TRBJ2-7; v_call: TRBV5-4; d_call: TRBD1; clone_size: -; cdr3_length: 15; cdr3_nt: TGTGCCAGCAGCTCGATAAAGACAGGGATATACGAGCAGTACTTC; cdr3_aa: CASSSIKTGIYEQYF
j_call: TRBJ1-4; v_call: TRBV27; d_call: TRBD1; clone_size: few; cdr3_length: 13; cdr3_nt: TGTGCCAGCAGTAGGACAGGTCAGGAAAAACTGTTTTTT; cdr3_aa: CASSRTGQEKLFF
j_call: TRBJ2-3; v_call: TRBV9; d_call: -; clone_size: -; cdr3_length: 14; cdr3_nt: TGTGCCAGCAGCGTAACCTCTAGCACAGATACGCAGTATTTT; cdr3_aa: CASSVTSSTDTQYF
j_call: TRBJ2-3; v_call: TRBV14; d_call: TRBD1; clone_size: -; cdr3_length: 16; cdr3_nt: TGTGCCAGCAGCGTACTCGGGACAGGGAACACAGATACGCAGTATTTT; cdr3_aa: CASSVLGTGNTDTQYF
j_call: TRBJ1-1; v_call: TRBV7-6; d_call: -; clone_size: -; cdr3_length: 19; cdr3_nt: TGTGCCAGCAGCCATAACCCCCGGTGGGTCGGCACGAGGAACACTGAAGCTTTCTTT; cdr3_aa: CASSHNPRWVGTRNTEAFF
j_call: TRBJ1-4; v_call: TRBV5-6; d_call: TRBD1; clone_size: -; cdr3_length: 13; cdr3_nt: TGTGCCAGCAGCATGGAACAGGGGGGAAAACTGTTTTTT; cdr3_aa: CASSMEQGGKLFF
j_call: TRBJ1-4; v_call: TRBV2; d_call: TRBD1; clone_size: -; cdr3_length: 16; cdr3_nt: TGTGCCAGCAGGGAGAACCGGGACAGGGCTTATGAAAAACTGTTTTTT; cdr3_aa: CASRENRDRAYEKLFF
j_call: TRBJ2-7; v_call: TRBV27; d_call: -; clone_size: -; cdr3_length: 16; cdr3_nt: TGTGCCAGCAGTTTAAGGGACGGAGTAAGCTCCTACGAGCAGTACTTC; cdr3_aa: CASSLRDGVSSYEQYF
j_call: TRBJ2-7; v_call: TRBV21-1; d_call: -; clone_size: few; cdr3_length: 15; cdr3_nt: TGTGCCAGCAGCCCTACGCGGAGGGGGTCCTACGAGCAGTACTTC; cdr3_aa: CASSPTRRGSYEQYF
j_call: TRBJ2-7; v_call: TRBV7-9; d_call: TRBD2; clone_size: -; cdr3_length: 14; cdr3_nt: TGTGCCAGCAGCCGGACTAGCGGGAGTTACGAGCAGTACTTC; cdr3_aa: CASSRTSGSYEQYF
j_call: TRBJ2-7; v_call: TRBV28; d_call: -; clone_size: few; cdr3_length: 12; cdr3_nt: TGTGCCAGCAGTCGCCGCAGATACGAGCAGTACTTC; cdr3_aa: CASSRRRYEQYF
j_call: TRBJ2-1; v_call: TRBV7-9; d_call: -; clone_size: -; cdr3_length: 11; cdr3_nt: TGTGCCAGCAGCTTAGGCAGGGATGAGTTCTTC; cdr3_aa: CASSLGRDEFF
j_call: TRBJ2-7; v_call: TRBV27; d_call: -; clone_size: few; cdr3_length: 15; cdr3_nt: TGTGCCAGCAGTTCCGATGGGCTAGGACTCTACGAGCAGTACTTC; cdr3_aa: CASSSDGLGLYEQYF
j_call: TRBJ1-2; v_call: TRBV6-1; d_call: -; clone_size: few; cdr3_length: 13; cdr3_nt: TGTGCCAGCAGTGGCGACAGTGGCTATGGCTACACCTTC; cdr3_aa: CASSGDSGYGYTF
j_call: TRBJ2-1; v_call: TRBV7-3; d_call: TRBD2; clone_size: -; cdr3_length: 13; cdr3_nt: TGTGCCAGCAGCTCTCGACTAGCGGGCGAGCAGTTCTTC; cdr3_aa: CASSSRLAGEQFF
j_call: TRBJ2-7; v_call: TRBV28; d_call: -; clone_size: -; cdr3_length: 14; cdr3_nt: TGTGCCAGCGGACCCCCTAGCGACCGAAGGGAGCAGTACTTC; cdr3_aa: CASGPPSDRREQYF
j_call: TRBJ2-5; v_call: TRBV27; d_call: -; clone_size: -; cdr3_length: 13; cdr3_nt: TGTGCCAGCAGTTTTTTGGGGGTGGAGACCCAGTACTTC; cdr3_aa: CASSFLGVETQYF
j_call: TRBJ2-7; v_call: TRBV5-6; d_call: -; clone_size: -; cdr3_length: 14; cdr3_nt: TGTGCCAGCAGCTTGGTGGAGGTGCCTGACGAGCAGTACTTC; cdr3_aa: CASSLVEVPDEQYF
j_call: TRBJ2-7; v_call: TRBV5-1; d_call: -; clone_size: -; cdr3_length: 14; cdr3_nt: TGCGCCAGCAGCTTGGTGCAGGGAAACTACGAGCAGTACTTC; cdr3_aa: CASSLVQGNYEQYF
j_call: TRBJ1-1; v_call: TRBV7-6; d_call: -; clone_size: few; cdr3_length: 15; cdr3_nt: TGTGCCAGCAGCTTAGACAGTGGAGGGAACACTGAAGCTTTCTTT; cdr3_aa: CASSLDSGGNTEAFF
j_call: TRBJ2-7; v_call: TRBV29-1; d_call: TRBD1; clone_size: few; cdr3_length: 14; cdr3_nt: TGCAGCGTATGGACAGGGCTAAACTCCTACGAGCAGTACTTC; cdr3_aa: CSVWTGLNSYEQYF
j_call: TRBJ1-1; v_call: TRBV7-9; d_call: -; clone_size: few; cdr3_length: 13; cdr3_nt: TGTGCCAGCAGCGCGCAGGGGAACACTGAAGCTTTCTTT; cdr3_aa: CASSAQGNTEAFF
j_call: TRBJ2-5; v_call: TRBV7-2; d_call: -; clone_size: -; cdr3_length: 13; cdr3_nt: TGTGCCAGCAGCTTAAGCGGAGGAGAGACCCAGTACTTC; cdr3_aa: CASSLSGGETQYF
j_call: TRBJ1-2; v_call: TRBV9; d_call: TRBD1; clone_size: -; cdr3_length: 17; cdr3_nt: TGTGCCAGCAGCCCTATGGACAGGCTTCCCTTTAACTATGGCTACACCTTC; cdr3_aa: CASSPMDRLPFNYGYTF
j_call: TRBJ1-3; v_call: TRBV9; d_call: TRBD1; clone_size: few; cdr3_length: 17; cdr3_nt: TGTGCCAGCAGCGTAGAGGGGACAGGGGCGAGAGGAAACACCATATATTTT; cdr3_aa: CASSVEGTGARGNTIYF
j_call: TRBJ2-1; v_call: TRBV9; d_call: -; clone_size: -; cdr3_length: 15; cdr3_nt: TGTGCCAGCAGTGAGCGGGCTAGCTCCTACAATGAGCAGTTCTTC; cdr3_aa: CASSERASSYNEQFF
j_call: TRBJ1-5; v_call: TRBV5-1; d_call: -; clone_size: -; cdr3_length: 16; cdr3_nt: TGCGCCAGCAGCACGACAATTGGGGGGCCTTATCAGCCCCAGCATTTT; cdr3_aa: CASSTTIGGPYQPQHF
j_call: TRBJ2-5; v_call: TRBV7-9; d_call: TRBD1; clone_size: few; cdr3_length: 14; cdr3_nt: TGTGCCAGCAGCATGGACAGGGGGCGAGAGACCCAGTACTTC; cdr3_aa: CASSMDRGRETQYF
j_call: TRBJ2-2; v_call: TRBV6-6; d_call: -; clone_size: -; cdr3_length: 16; cdr3_nt: TGTGCCAGCAGTTATGGGTCAGGGGGGAGCACCGGGGAGCTGTTTTTT; cdr3_aa: CASSYGSGGSTGELFF
j_call: TRBJ2-7; v_call: TRBV5-6; d_call: TRBD1; clone_size: few; cdr3_length: 15; cdr3_nt: TGTGCCAGCAGCCTCGGGGGACAGGGGGCCTACGAGCAGTACTTC; cdr3_aa: CASSLGGQGAYEQYF
j_call: TRBJ1-2; v_call: TRBV28; d_call: -; clone_size: -; cdr3_length: 13; cdr3_nt: TGTGCCAGCAGTGCGGACCAACGGGATGGCTACACCTTC; cdr3_aa: CASSADQRDGYTF
j_call: TRBJ2-3; v_call: TRBV6-1; d_call: -; clone_size: few; cdr3_length: 14; cdr3_nt: TGTGCCAGCAGTAGGAATCCTAGCACAGATACGCAGTATTTT; cdr3_aa: CASSRNPSTDTQYF
j_call: TRBJ2-1; v_call: TRBV7-9; d_call: -; clone_size: few; cdr3_length: 14; cdr3_nt: TGTGCCAGCACCTCTATGGGCTCCTACAATGAGCAGTTCTTC; cdr3_aa: CASTSMGSYNEQFF
j_call: TRBJ1-4; v_call: TRBV7-3; d_call: -; clone_size: -; cdr3_length: 19; cdr3_nt: TGTGCCAGCAGCTTAACCTGTCGGCGCGGGGGCACCACTAATGAAAAACTGTTTTTT; cdr3_aa: CASSLTCRRGGTTNEKLFF
j_call: TRBJ2-2; v_call: TRBV7-8; d_call: -; clone_size: few; cdr3_length: 14; cdr3_nt: TGTGCCAGCAGCTTAGGAGGAAACACCGGGGAGCTGTTTTTT; cdr3_aa: CASSLGGNTGELFF
j_call: TRBJ1-3; v_call: TRBV7-6; d_call: -; clone_size: few; cdr3_length: 14; cdr3_nt: TGTGCCAGCAGCCCACGACAGGATTTAAACACCATATATTTT; cdr3_aa: CASSPRQDLNTIYF
j_call: TRBJ1-5; v_call: TRBV28; d_call: -; clone_size: -; cdr3_length: 14; cdr3_nt: TGTGCCAGCAGCCGCGGGGGTAGCAATCAGCCCCAGCATTTT; cdr3_aa: CASSRGGSNQPQHF
j_call: TRBJ2-1; v_call: TRBV7-3; d_call: -; clone_size: -; cdr3_length: 12; cdr3_nt: TGTGCCAGCAGCCCGGACTATAGTGAGCAGTTCTTC; cdr3_aa: CASSPDYSEQFF
j_call: TRBJ2-4; v_call: TRBV19; d_call: -; clone_size: -; cdr3_length: 14; cdr3_nt: TGTGCCAGTAGGCACGGACGGGCCAAAAACATTCAGTACTTC; cdr3_aa: CASRHGRAKNIQYF
j_call: TRBJ2-5; v_call: TRBV14; d_call: TRBD2; clone_size: few; cdr3_length: 19; cdr3_nt: TGTGCCAGCAGCCAAGAGACGGAACGCCTAGCGGGGGGCCAAGAGACCCAGTACTTC; cdr3_aa: CASSQETERLAGGQETQYF
j_call: TRBJ2-7; v_call: TRBV29-1; d_call: -; clone_size: few; cdr3_length: 13; cdr3_nt: TGCAGCGTCCAAGACAGGTCCCTCTACGAGCAGTACTTC; cdr3_aa: CSVQDRSLYEQYF
j_call: TRBJ2-2; v_call: TRBV29-1; d_call: -; clone_size: -; cdr3_length: 15; cdr3_nt: TGCAGCGGTGTAATTCGGGGGCGCGGAACCGGGGAGCTGTTTTTT; cdr3_aa: CSGVIRGRGTGELFF
j_call: TRBJ1-5; v_call: TRBV9; d_call: -; clone_size: -; cdr3_length: 13; cdr3_nt: TGTGCCAGCAGCGATTCGGGGGATCAGCCCCAGCATTTT; cdr3_aa: CASSDSGDQPQHF
j_call: TRBJ2-7; v_call: TRBV5-4; d_call: -; clone_size: -; cdr3_length: 13; cdr3_nt: TGTGCCAGCAGCTTAACAGGATCCTACGAGCAGTACTTC; cdr3_aa: CASSLTGSYEQYF
j_call: TRBJ1-5; v_call: TRBV10-3; d_call: -; clone_size: few; cdr3_length: 12; cdr3_nt: TGTGCCACCAGGGATAGCAATCAGCCCCAGCATTTT; cdr3_aa: CATRDSNQPQHF